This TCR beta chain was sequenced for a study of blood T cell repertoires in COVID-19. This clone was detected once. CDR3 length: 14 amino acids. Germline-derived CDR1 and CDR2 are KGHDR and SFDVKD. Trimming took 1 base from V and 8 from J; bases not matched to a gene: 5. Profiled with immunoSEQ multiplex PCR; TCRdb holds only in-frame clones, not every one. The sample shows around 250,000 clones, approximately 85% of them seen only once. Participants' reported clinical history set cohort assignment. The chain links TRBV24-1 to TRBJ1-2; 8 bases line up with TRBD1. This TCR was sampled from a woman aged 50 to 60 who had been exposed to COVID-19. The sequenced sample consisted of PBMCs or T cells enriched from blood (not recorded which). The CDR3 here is CATSDFRTGRGYTF. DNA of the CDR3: TGTGCCACCAGTGATTTTAGGACAGGGAGGGGCTACACCTTC.